These 20 T cell receptor beta chains were sequenced from one sample in a study of cytomegalovirus exposure and HLA in healthy donors. Primers for the PCR totalled 60 Vbeta and 13 Jbeta. Assay used: immunoSEQ multiplex PCR; TCRdb lists only in-frame clones, some missing. The sample yields some 99,000 clones, under 85% seen once. Input material: PBMCs. These receptors all stem from a woman between 45 and 65 years old in good health and CMV-seropositive.

This rearrangement joins TRBV20-1 to TRBJ2-1; perhaps TRBD1 as D (6 bases). Germline V CDR1 and CDR2: DFQATT, SNEGSKA (reference sequence). The CDR3 runs to 11 residues. V was shortened by 5 bases and J by 4 bases, with 6 bases between the two germline ends. The CDR3 reads CSAQGYNEQFF. The CDR3 coding sequence is TGCAGTGCTCAGGGGTACAATGAGCAGTTCTTC.

This clone has more than one count but fewer than ten. The chain joins TRBV18 to TRBJ2-3; D gene unclear. This CDR3 comprises 17 residues. CDR1 and CDR2 (germline): KGHSH, LQKENI. V shed 2 bases and J shed 7 bases, with 22 bases lying between them. The CDR3 bases are TGTGCCAGCTCACCAACCCGAGGCGACGCCAGTTCTAATACGCAGTATTTT. Its protein is CASSPTRGDASSNTQYF.

The chain employs TRBV15 and TRBJ2-7; D might be TRBD2 (6 bases). Trimming removed 1 base at V and 8 bases at J, with 12 bases between. CDR3 length: 13 residues. Germline V gene sequence: CDR1 LNHNV, CDR2 YYDKDF (reference sequence). The DNA of the CDR3 is TGTGCCACCAGCAGAGTAACGGGAGTTAAGCAGTACTTC. It yields the protein CATSRVTGVKQYF.

The chain recombines TRBV7-9 with TRBJ2-7; D gene ambiguous. Deletions cut 1 base from V and 3 bases from J, with 13 bases between. Germline V gives CDR1 SEHNR, CDR2 FQNEAQ (reference sequence). The CDR3 sequence is 15 residues long. The CDR3 DNA reads as TGTGCCAGCAGCTTAGGTAACCCCCTAAACTACGAGCAGTACTTC. It specifies CASSLGNPLNYEQYF.

V and J are TRBV29-1 and TRBJ1-2; D remains unclear. Germline assignment: CDR1 SQVTM and CDR2 ANQGSEA. The CDR3 sequence is 12 residues long. With 4 bases removed from V and 0 bases from J, the gap between germline ends came to 6 bases. CDR3 coding DNA: TGCAGCGTTGTACTTTCTAACTATGGCTACACCTTC. This gives the protein CSVVLSNYGYTF.

The J gene is TRBJ1-2, the V gene TRBV18; 10 bases line up with TRBD1. The CDR3 runs to 15 residues. V was clipped by 6 bases and J by 6 bases; unmatched bases: 10. Germline V gene sequence: CDR1 KGHSH, CDR2 LQKENI. The chain's CDR3 is CASSPIFGQGDGYTF. CDR3 in DNA: TGTGCCAGCTCCCCTATTTTCGGACAGGGGGATGGCTACACCTTC.

This clone was seen only a few times. The chain joins TRBV19 to TRBJ1-1; unclear D gene. The CDR3 runs to 16 residues. V shed 3 bases and J shed 1 base, with 15 bases lying between them. Germline CDR1 is LNHDA and CDR2 is SQIVND (reference sequence). CDR3 nucleotides: TGTGCCAGTAGTATTAGGCAGGTCCTGACGAACACTGAAGCTTTCTTT. Protein product: CASSIRQVLTNTEAFF.

J is TRBJ2-3 and V is TRBV6-6; the match to TRBD2 covers 9 bases. The CDR3 length is 16 residues. V lost 4 bases to trimming and J lost 0 bases; unmatched junction nucleotides: 5. Germline V gives CDR1 MNHNY, CDR2 SVGAGI (reference sequence). This chain's CDR3 is CASSLASGTSTDTQYF. CDR3 sequence (DNA): TGTGCCAGCAGTTTGGCTAGCGGGACGAGCACAGATACGCAGTATTTT.

The chain links TRBV6-4 to TRBJ2-5; TRBD1 agrees at 9 bases. This CDR3 is 14 amino acids long. Germline CDR1 reads MRHNA; CDR2 reads SNTAGT. The J segment lost 5 bases and the V segment lost 6 bases, leaving 7 bases of the junction unmatched. CDR3 bases: TGTGCCAGCAGAGCCGGGACAGGGAAGGAGACCCAGTACTTC. This encodes CASRAGTGKETQYF.

The chain links TRBV7-2 to TRBJ1-2; TRBD1 matches at 9 bases. V lost 7 bases and J lost 3; bases outside the gene matches: 9. This CDR3 has 15 amino acids. CDR1 is SGHTA and CDR2 is FQGNSA in the germline V gene. The CDR3 reads CASTPGQGGYYGYTF. The CDR3 DNA sequence: TGTGCCAGCACTCCGGGACAGGGTGGATACTATGGCTACACCTTC.

The J gene is TRBJ2-7, the V gene TRBV27; no clear D. Between the trimmed V and J ends, which lost 2 bases and 1 base, there was a span of 9 bases. The V gene's germline CDR1 is MNHEY and CDR2 SMNVEV (reference sequence). The CDR3 runs to 14 residues. This chain's CDR3 is CASSLDGRSYEQYF. The CDR3 DNA reads TGTGCCAGCAGTTTAGATGGGCGATCCTACGAGCAGTACTTC.

J is TRBJ1-2 and V is TRBV7-2; 7 nucleotides agree with TRBD1. The CDR3 is made up of 14 amino acids. J gave up 3 bases and V 4 bases, and 5 bases lay outside the gene matches. The V gene's germline CDR1 is SGHTA and CDR2 FQGNSA. CDR3 sequence: CASSSTGLDYGYTF. CDR3 in DNA: TGTGCCAGCAGCTCGACAGGGTTAGACTATGGCTACACCTTC.

V gene TRBV2 combines with J gene TRBJ2-1; the D is unclear. V was cut by 3 bases and J by 10 bases, with 4 bases left in between. The CDR3 extends over 10 amino acids. CDR1 and CDR2 from the germline V gene are SNHLY and FYNNEI. The CDR3 DNA is TGTGCCAGCAGTGAGGAGGAGCAGTTCTTC. The encoded protein is CASSEEEQFF.

The chain couples TRBV5-1 to TRBJ2-5; 7 nucleotides agree with TRBD1. This CDR3 contains 16 residues. Per germline, CDR1 SGHRS and CDR2 YFSETQ. V was clipped by 0 bases and J by 4 bases; unmatched bases: 9. The CDR3 DNA reads TGCGCCAGCAGCTTGGCCAGGGGAACAGGGGCAGAGACCCAGTACTTC. Amino acid sequence: CASSLARGTGAETQYF.

This sequence joins TRBV19 and TRBJ1-5; maybe TRBD1 (6 bases). The CDR3 is 16 amino acids. Germline V gene lookup returns CDR1 LNHDA and CDR2 SQIVND (reference sequence). Trimming cost V 7 bases and J 2 bases, with 18 bases left between them. DNA for the CDR3: TGTGCCAGTACCCTGCTACAGGGTTTGGGCAATCAGCCCCAGCATTTT. It is translated as CASTLLQGLGNQPQHF.

This clone was counted a single time. The chain combines TRBV11-3 with TRBJ2-3; D is perhaps TRBD1 (5 bases). V was shortened by 0 bases and J by 5 bases, with 15 bases between the two germline ends. The CDR3 loop spans 16 amino acids. CDR1 and CDR2 from the germline V gene are SGHNT and YENEEA. The CDR3 nucleotides are TGTGCCAGCAGCTTAGATAACCGACCAGGGCAAGATACGCAGTATTTT. Its protein product is CASSLDNRPGQDTQYF.

This clone was seen only a few times. The chain recombines TRBV9 with TRBJ2-3; D call uncertain. The germline V and J ends were trimmed by 2 bases and 2 bases, with 6 bases remaining between them. The V gene's germline CDR1 is SGDLS and CDR2 YYNGEE. The CDR3 covers 13 residues. Here the CDR3 reads CASSVQNTDTQYF. The CDR3 DNA is TGTGCCAGCAGCGTCCAAAACACAGATACGCAGTATTTT. Full variable domain (outside the CDR3, taken from reference TRBV9 and TRBJ2-3): DSGVTQTPKHLITATGQRVTLRCSPRSGDLSVYWYQQSLDQGLQFLIQYYNGEERAKGNILERFSAQQFPDLHSELNLSSLELGDSALYFCASSVQNTDTQYFGPGTRLTVL.

This chain links TRBV2 with TRBJ1-2; weak D call: TRBD1 (5 bases). This CDR3 is built from 12 residues. V was clipped by 7 bases and J by 7 bases, with 13 bases between them. The germline CDR1 and CDR2 sequences are SNHLY and FYNNEI. CDR3 nucleotides: TGTGCCAGCAAGAGTCAGGGAAGTGGCTACACCTTC. This translates into CASKSQGSGYTF.

The genes are TRBV9 and TRBJ2-1, with 8 bases identical to TRBD1. Trimming took 3 bases from V and 4 from J; bases not matched to a gene: 9. The CDR3 totals 16 residues. Germline V CDR1 and CDR2: SGDLS, YYNGEE. The CDR3 loop reads CASSAGGQPPYNEQFF. The CDR3 coding sequence is TGTGCCAGCAGCGCAGGGGGCCAGCCCCCTTACAATGAGCAGTTCTTC.

J is TRBJ2-3 and V is TRBV6-6, with TRBD1 matching 7 bases. Germline CDR1 is MNHNY and CDR2 is SVGAGI (reference sequence). The CDR3 is 14 residues long. V was pared by 5 bases and J by 9 bases, with 11 bases of the junction left unmatched. The CDR3 reads CASSPRDPRGTQYF. The CDR3 bases are TGTGCCAGCAGTCCTAGGGACCCCAGGGGGACGCAGTATTTT.